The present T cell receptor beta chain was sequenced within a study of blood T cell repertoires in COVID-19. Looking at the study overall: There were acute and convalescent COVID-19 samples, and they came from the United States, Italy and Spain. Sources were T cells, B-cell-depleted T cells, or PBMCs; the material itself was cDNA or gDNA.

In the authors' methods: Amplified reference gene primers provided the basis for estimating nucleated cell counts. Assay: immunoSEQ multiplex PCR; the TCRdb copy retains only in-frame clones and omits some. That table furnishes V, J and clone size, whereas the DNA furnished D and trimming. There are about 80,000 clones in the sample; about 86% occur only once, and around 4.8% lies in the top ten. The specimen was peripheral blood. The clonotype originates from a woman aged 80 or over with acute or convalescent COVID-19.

The CDR3 loop is CASSIQGGPGGNTIYF. The CDR3, as DNA: TGTGCCAGTAGTATTCAAGGAGGGCCTGGCGGAAACACCATATATTTT. The genes are TRBV19 and TRBJ1-3; D gene unclear. CDR1 and CDR2 (germline): LNHDA, SQIVND (reference sequence). Trimming left V 3 bases short and J 4 bases short, with 16 bases between. The CDR3 consists of 16 residues.